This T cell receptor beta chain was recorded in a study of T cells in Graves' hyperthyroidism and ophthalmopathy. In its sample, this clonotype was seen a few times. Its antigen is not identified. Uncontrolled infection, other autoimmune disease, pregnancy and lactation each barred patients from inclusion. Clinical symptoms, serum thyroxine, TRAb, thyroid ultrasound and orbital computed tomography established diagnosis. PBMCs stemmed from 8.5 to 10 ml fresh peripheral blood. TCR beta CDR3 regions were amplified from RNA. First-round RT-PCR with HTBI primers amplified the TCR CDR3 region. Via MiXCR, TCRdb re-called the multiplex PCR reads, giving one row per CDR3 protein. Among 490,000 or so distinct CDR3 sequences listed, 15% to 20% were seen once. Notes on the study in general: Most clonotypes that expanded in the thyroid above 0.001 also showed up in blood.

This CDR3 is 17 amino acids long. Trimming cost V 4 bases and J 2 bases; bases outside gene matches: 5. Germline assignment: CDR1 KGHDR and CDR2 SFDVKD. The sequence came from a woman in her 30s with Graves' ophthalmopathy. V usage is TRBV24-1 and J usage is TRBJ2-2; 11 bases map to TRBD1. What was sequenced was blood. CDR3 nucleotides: TGTGCCACCAGTGACTTCGGGACAGGGGGAAACACCGGGGAGCTGTTTTTT. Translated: CATSDFGTGGNTGELFF.